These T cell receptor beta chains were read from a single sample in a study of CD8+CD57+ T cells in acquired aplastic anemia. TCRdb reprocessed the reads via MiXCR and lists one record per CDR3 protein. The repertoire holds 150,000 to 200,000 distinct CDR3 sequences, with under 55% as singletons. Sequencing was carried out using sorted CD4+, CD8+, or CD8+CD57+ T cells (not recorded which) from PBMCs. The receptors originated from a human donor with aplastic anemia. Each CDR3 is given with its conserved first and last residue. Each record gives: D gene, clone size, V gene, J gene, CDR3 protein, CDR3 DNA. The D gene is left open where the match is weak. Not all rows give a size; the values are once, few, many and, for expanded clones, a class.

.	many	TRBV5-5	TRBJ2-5	CASSLARTELLRETQYF	TGTGCCAGCAGCTTGGCTAGAACAGAACTGCTTCGAGAGACCCAGTACTTC
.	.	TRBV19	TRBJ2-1	CASSIEGSIEQFF	TGTGCCAGTAGTATAGAGGGGAGCATTGAGCAGTTCTTC
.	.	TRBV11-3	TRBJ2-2	CASSLGARETGELFF	TGTGCCAGCAGCTTAGGGGCGAGAGAAACCGGGGAGCTGTTTTTT
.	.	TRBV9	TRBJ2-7	CASSVGGTYEQYF	TGTGCCAGCAGCGTAGGGGGGACCTACGAGCAGTACTTC
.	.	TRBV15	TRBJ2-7	CATSSSPPGTPSYEQYF	TGTGCCACCAGCAGCTCTCCGCCCGGGACACCTTCCTACGAGCAGTACTTC
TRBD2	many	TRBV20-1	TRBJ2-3	CSASRAVAGGYTDTQYF	TGCAGTGCTAGCCGCGCGGTAGCGGGCGGTTACACAGATACGCAGTATTTT
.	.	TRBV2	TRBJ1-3	CASRNFGTPGNTIYF	TGTGCCAGCAGAAATTTCGGGACCCCTGGAAACACCATATATTTT
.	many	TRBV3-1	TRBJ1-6	CASSQGQSGSPLHF	TGTGCCAGCAGCCAAGGGCAGTCGGGTTCACCCCTCCACTTT
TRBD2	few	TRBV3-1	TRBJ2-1	CASSRSGGTYNEQFF	TGTGCCAGCAGCCGTAGCGGGGGGACCTACAATGAGCAGTTCTTC
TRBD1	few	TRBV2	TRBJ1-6	CASRGGTGNYSPLHF	TGTGCCAGCAGAGGAGGGACAGGGAATTATTCACCCCTCCACTTT
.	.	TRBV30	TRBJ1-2	CAWSVLAGKNYGYTF	TGTGCCTGGAGTGTACTGGCAGGGAAAAACTATGGCTACACCTTC
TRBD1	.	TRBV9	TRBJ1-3	CASSSRTGQFSGNTIYF	TGTGCCAGCAGCTCACGGACAGGACAGTTCTCTGGAAACACCATATATTTT
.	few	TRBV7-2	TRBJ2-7	CASSFGQGGNEQYF	TGTGCCAGCAGCTTCGGCCAGGGTGGGAACGAGCAGTACTTC
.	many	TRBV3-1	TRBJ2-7	CASSTRGTIYEQYF	TGTGCCAGCAGCACCCGAGGGACCATCTACGAGCAGTACTTC
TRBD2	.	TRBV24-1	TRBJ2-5	CATSENDQRELRETQYF	TGTGCCACCAGTGAAAACGACCAGCGGGAGTTACGGGAGACCCAGTACTTC
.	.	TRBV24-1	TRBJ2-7	CATSDFVQTYEQYF	TGTGCCACCAGTGATTTCGTACAGACCTACGAGCAGTACTTC
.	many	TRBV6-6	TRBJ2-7	CASSYGPPNEQYF	TGTGCCAGCAGTTACGGGCCTCCAAACGAGCAGTACTTC
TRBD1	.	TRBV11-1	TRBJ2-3	CASSVLTGGTDTQYF	TGTGCCAGCAGCGTACTTACAGGGGGCACAGATACGCAGTATTTT
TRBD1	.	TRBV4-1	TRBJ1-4	CASSQPQGKTNEKLFF	TGCGCCAGCAGCCAGCCACAGGGGAAAACTAATGAAAAACTGTTTTTT
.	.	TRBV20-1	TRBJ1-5	CSATKGRAEPQHF	TGCAGTGCTACCAAGGGACGTGCTGAGCCCCAGCATTTT
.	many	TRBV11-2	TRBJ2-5	CASSFGSQETQYF	TGTGCCAGCAGCTTCGGTTCCCAAGAGACCCAGTACTTC
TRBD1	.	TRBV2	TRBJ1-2	CASTTGVPGYTF	TGTGCCAGCACTACAGGGGTGCCTGGTTACACCTTC
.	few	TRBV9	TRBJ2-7	CASSVGGNSYEQYF	TGTGCCAGCAGCGTAGGAGGGAATTCCTACGAGCAGTACTTC
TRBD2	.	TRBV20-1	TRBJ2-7	CSAPIGTRGSEQYF	TGCAGTGCTCCCATCGGGACTAGGGGGAGCGAGCAGTACTTC
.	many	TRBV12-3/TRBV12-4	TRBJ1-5	CASSLDVQPQHF	TGTGCCAGCAGTTTAGACGTCCAGCCCCAGCATTTT
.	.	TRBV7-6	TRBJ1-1	CASSLGIGGTEAFF	TGTGCCAGCAGCTTAGGAATAGGGGGCACTGAAGCTTTCTTT
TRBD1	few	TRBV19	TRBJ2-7	CASSTGTGTSNYEQYF	TGTGCCAGTAGCACCGGGACAGGGACGTCGAACTACGAGCAGTACTTC
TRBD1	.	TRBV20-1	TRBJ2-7	CSGWDSQAYEQYF	TGCAGTGGCTGGGACAGTCAAGCCTACGAGCAGTACTTC
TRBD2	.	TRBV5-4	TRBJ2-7	CASSGGTSGTYEQYF	TGTGCCAGCAGCGGGGGGACTAGCGGGACCTACGAGCAGTACTTC
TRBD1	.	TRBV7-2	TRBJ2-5	CASSSQGAETQYF	TGTGCCAGCAGCTCACAGGGGGCGGAGACCCAGTACTTC
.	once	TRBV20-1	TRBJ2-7	CSARDGPVDSYEQYF	TGCAGTGCTAGAGATGGGCCAGTTGACTCCTACGAGCAGTACTTC
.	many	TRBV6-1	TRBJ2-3	CASSEGRTDTQYF	TGTGCCAGCAGTGAAGGCCGAACAGATACGCAGTATTTT
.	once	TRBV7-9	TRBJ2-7	CASSQRREDYEQYF	TGTGCCAGCAGCCAACGTAGGGAAGACTACGAGCAGTACTTC
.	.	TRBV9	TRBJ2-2	CASSLHSPGELFF	TGTGCCAGCAGCCTCCACAGCCCCGGGGAGCTGTTTTTT
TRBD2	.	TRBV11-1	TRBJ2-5	CASSARVIAGGNQETQYF	TGTGCCAGCAGCGCCAGAGTAATAGCGGGGGGCAACCAAGAGACCCAGTACTTC
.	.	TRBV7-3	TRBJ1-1	CASSLIGRENTEAFF	TGTGCCAGCAGCTTGATAGGCAGAGAGAACACTGAAGCTTTCTTT
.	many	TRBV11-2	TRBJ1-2	CASSLGSPHYGYTF	TGTGCCAGCAGCTTAGGGTCACCGCACTATGGCTACACCTTC
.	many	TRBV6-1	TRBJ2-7	CASSRDGPSHEQYF	TGTGCCAGCAGTCGGGACGGACCAAGCCACGAGCAGTACTTC
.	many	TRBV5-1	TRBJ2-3	CASSLGFTDTQYF	TGCGCCAGCAGCTTGGGGTTCACAGATACGCAGTATTTT
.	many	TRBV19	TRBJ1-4	CASSPRGASNEKLFF	TGTGCCAGTAGTCCGAGGGGTGCGTCTAATGAAAAACTGTTTTTT
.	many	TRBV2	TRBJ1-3	CASSVDSGNTIYF	TGTGCCAGCAGTGTTGACTCTGGAAACACCATATATTTT
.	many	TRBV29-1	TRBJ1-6	CSVQAGSYNSPLHF	TGCAGCGTCCAGGCGGGGTCCTATAATTCACCCCTCCACTTT
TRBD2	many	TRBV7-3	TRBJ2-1	CASSTATSGEQFF	TGTGCCAGCAGCACCGCGACTAGCGGTGAGCAGTTCTTC
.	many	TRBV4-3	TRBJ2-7	CASSHYRDGFYEQYF	TGCGCCAGCAGCCACTACCGGGACGGATTCTACGAGCAGTACTTC
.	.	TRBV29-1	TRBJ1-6	CSVEDEAGQRYNSPLHF	TGCAGCGTTGAAGATGAGGCCGGACAGCGATATAATTCACCCCTCCACTTT
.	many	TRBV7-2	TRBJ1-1	CASSLGRGYAFF	TGTGCCAGCAGCTTAGGACGGGGGTATGCTTTCTTT
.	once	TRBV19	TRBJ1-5	CASSIGGANQPQHF	TGTGCCAGTAGTATTGGGGGGGCCAATCAGCCCCAGCATTTT
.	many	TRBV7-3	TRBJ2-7	CASSLGGTVASYEQYF	TGTGCCAGCAGCTTAGGTGGGACGGTTGCTAGCTACGAGCAGTACTTC
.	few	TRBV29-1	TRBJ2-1	CSVETSTRGEQFF	TGCAGCGTTGAAACGTCAACCAGGGGAGAGCAGTTCTTC
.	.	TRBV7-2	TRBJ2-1	CASSHLDYNEQFF	TGCGCCAGCAGCCACCTAGACTACAATGAGCAGTTCTTC